Each of the 26 T cell receptor beta chains below was sequenced from the same sample in a study of Graves' ophthalmopathy and Graves' hyperthyroidism. Amplified material comprised TCR beta CDR3 regions derived from RNA transcripts. The workflow started with a first-round RT-PCR run with HTBI primers and then moved on to a second-round multiplex PCR. TCRdb reanalysed the multiplex PCR reads using MiXCR and keeps one entry per CDR3 protein. The sample consists of more than 1,000,000 distinct CDR3 sequences, 35% to 40% of them appearing once. The specimen sequenced was peripheral blood or thyroid tissue (not recorded which). Receptors were obtained from an adult man with Graves' hyperthyroidism.

This clonotype occurred many times. This chain connects TRBV7-2 to TRBJ1-4, with 10 bases fitting TRBD1. Looked up from germline, CDR1 is SGHTA and CDR2 is FQGNSA. This CDR3 is 16 amino acids long. V shed 2 bases, J shed 11 bases, and the junction held 11 bases outside the gene matches. CDR3 DNA: TGTGCCAGCAGCTTAAATGGGGCGACAGGGGGCGAGAAACTGTTTTTT. Encoded protein: CASSLNGATGGEKLFF.

In its sample, this clonotype was seen a few times. The chain links TRBV7-2 to TRBJ2-7; D is undetermined. Between the trimmed V and J ends, which lost 1 base and 3 bases, there was a span of 16 bases. The germline V gene encodes CDR1 SGHTA and CDR2 FQGNSA. The CDR3 sequence is 16 residues long. The CDR3 sequence: CASSLVLPASLYEQYF. CDR3 sequence (DNA): TGTGCCAGCAGCTTAGTTCTCCCCGCCAGTCTCTACGAGCAGTACTTC.

The sample holds many counts of this clonotype. The chain uses TRBV29-1 and TRBJ1-2; no firm D call. The CDR3 sequence is 14 residues long. The V end lost 5 bases, the J end lost 3 bases, and 16 bases lay between the germline ends. Germline V gives CDR1 SQVTM, CDR2 ANQGSEA. The CDR3 reads CSVTISQLDYGYTF. DNA for the CDR3: TGCAGCGTTACAATCTCCCAACTGGACTATGGCTACACCTTC.

This chain links TRBV7-9 with TRBJ2-7, with TRBD1 identical over 8 bases. Germline V gene sequence: CDR1 SEHNR, CDR2 FQNEAQ (reference sequence). Germline trimming cut 0 bases from V and 0 bases from J; bases unmatched to any gene: 4. This CDR3 region has 16 residues. The CDR3 is CASSLAGQGYSYEQYF. CDR3 DNA: TGTGCCAGCAGCTTAGCCGGACAGGGCTACTCCTACGAGCAGTACTTC.

Turning to this clonotype: Since a much larger clone is just one base distant, this may be a read error. V usage is TRBV15 and J usage is TRBJ1-5; possibly TRBD1 for D (5 bases). CDR3 length: 16 amino acids. Germline-derived CDR1 and CDR2 are LNHNV and YYDKDF (reference sequence). The CDR3 loop is CATSSQRGGAGEPPHF. The CDR3 DNA follows: TGTGCCACCAGTTCCCAACGGGGGGGAGCGGGTGAGCCCCCGCATTTT.

This sequence joins TRBV7-9 and TRBJ1-1; 11 bases line up with TRBD1. CDR1 and CDR2 from the germline V gene are SEHNR and FQNEAQ (reference sequence). After removal of 0 bases from V and 0 bases from J, the junction contained 9 bases not matched to a gene. The CDR3 is 19 amino acids. The CDR3 sequence is CASSLARRDRGFLNTEAFF. DNA of the CDR3: TGTGCCAGCAGCTTAGCCCGCCGGGACAGGGGGTTCTTGAACACTGAAGCTTTCTTT.

For this clonotype: A read error may explain this, as a much larger clone is one base away. The genes are TRBV10-3 and TRBJ2-7; D could derive from TRBD1 or TRBD2 (6 bases each). This CDR3 comprises 17 residues. In germline, CDR1 is ENHRY, CDR2 SYGVKD. CDR3 sequence: CASSYHISGGGLGEQYF. The CDR3 DNA follows: TGTGCCAGCAGTTACCATATTAGCGGAGGGGGTCTCGGCGAGCAGTACTTC.

V usage is TRBV9 and J usage is TRBJ1-6; TRBD1 matches 7 bases. This CDR3 has 20 amino acids. Per the germline V gene, CDR1 is SGDLS and CDR2 is YYNGEE. V dropped 0 bases and J dropped 4; count of bases not matched to a gene: 16. In DNA form, the CDR3 reads TGTGCCAGCAGCGTAGTTACAGGGGCGACCGGGGAGCAATATAATTCACCCCTCCACTTT. It translates to CASSVVTGATGEQYNSPLHF.

The sample holds many counts of this clonotype. The chain carries TRBV7-8 and TRBJ2-7; D not certain. V lost 5 bases, J lost 1 base, and 18 bases lay in between. The germline V gene encodes CDR1 SGHVS and CDR2 FQNEAQ. The CDR3 spans 16 residues. The DNA for the CDR3 is TGTGCCAGCAGCCCCGCCACGGGCCGAAAATCCTACGAGCAGTACTTC. This gives the protein CASSPATGRKSYEQYF.

This clonotype was counted at least ten times. The chain combines TRBV12-3 or TRBV12-4 with TRBJ2-5; TRBD1 might be the D (5 bases). V gave up 1 base and J gave up 0 bases, with 9 bases separating them. This CDR3 region has 15 residues. The CDR3 sequence: CASSLEAGNQETQYF. DNA of the CDR3: TGTGCCAGCAGTTTAGAGGCAGGGAACCAAGAGACCCAGTACTTC.

The table lists this clonotype with a few counts. The chain carries TRBV14 and TRBJ2-6; 11 nucleotides align to TRBD1. V shed 5 bases and J 3 bases; nucleotides not matched to a gene: 6. Germline V CDR1 and CDR2: SGHDN, FVKESK. The CDR3 spans 17 residues. CDR3 loop: CASSFRTGGFGANVLTF. The CDR3 DNA follows: TGTGCCAGCAGCTTTCGGACAGGGGGCTTTGGGGCCAACGTCCTGACTTTC.

This clonotype was seen repeatedly, ten times or more. This chain joins TRBV20-1 and TRBJ1-5; TRBD1 matches 7 bases. Germline-derived CDR1 and CDR2 are DFQATT and SNEGSKA (reference sequence). The CDR3 is 16 amino acids. Trimming cost V 1 base and J 3 bases; bases outside gene matches: 9. The DNA for the CDR3 is TGCAGTGCTAGAGCGACAGGGCGGGGGGTCAATCAGCCCCAGCATTTT. As protein: CSARATGRGVNQPQHF.

V usage is TRBV4-3 and J usage is TRBJ1-4; perhaps TRBD1 as D (5 bases). Germline V lookup: CDR1 LGHNA, CDR2 YSLEER. CDR3 size: 14 residues. Trimming left V 7 bases short and J 7 bases short, with 16 bases between. In DNA form, the CDR3 reads TGCGCCAGCACCTACCGGGACGTCGGTGAAAAACTGTTTTTT. It translates to CASTYRDVGEKLFF.

This clonotype was seen once. The chain is built from TRBV5-1 and TRBJ2-7, with a possible D match to TRBD1 (5 bases). The CDR3 consists of 13 residues. V was trimmed by 5 bases and J by 1 base, leaving 10 bases between them. Germline CDR1 and CDR2: SGHRS and YFSETQ. The CDR3 region is CASRKTDSYEQYF. CDR3 nucleotide sequence: TGCGCCAGCAGAAAGACAGATTCCTACGAGCAGTACTTC.

This clonotype was detected a few times. V is TRBV12-3 or TRBV12-4 and J is TRBJ2-2; a weak D match, TRBD2 (5 bases). The CDR3 totals 16 residues. Deletions cut 2 bases from V and 0 bases from J, with 10 bases between. The CDR3 DNA reads as TGTGCCAGCAGTTTATCGGCGGGCCCGAACACCGGGGAGCTGTTTTTT. Its protein is CASSLSAGPNTGELFF.

The DNA of the CDR3 is TGTGCCAGCAGTTGGGGACCGGGGGAGGACACTGAAGCTTTCTTT. It encodes CASSWGPGEDTEAFF. The gene calls are TRBV6-5 and TRBJ1-1, with TRBD1 as a possible D gene (5 bases). Germline CDR1 reads MNHEY; CDR2 reads SVGAGI. The CDR3 totals 15 residues. Trimming removed 4 bases from V and 3 bases from J, with 15 bases in between.

Concerning this clonotype: Just one base apart from a much larger clone, this may be a read error. The chain employs TRBV27 and TRBJ1-6, with 8 bases that match TRBD1. CDR1 MNHEY and CDR2 SMNVEV come from the germline V gene (reference sequence). The CDR3 extends over 14 amino acids. CDR3 in amino acids: CAGSPRQGNSPLHF. Written as DNA, the CDR3 is TGTGCCGGCAGTCCACGACAGGGGAATTCACCCCTCCACTTT.

The chain couples TRBV25-1 to TRBJ2-1; no definite D call. The V gene lost 7 bases and the J gene lost 5 bases, with 9 bases spanning the gap. From germline, CDR1 is MGHDK and CDR2 SYGVNS. The CDR3 is made up of 12 amino acids. The CDR3 protein is CASMLENNEQFF. The CDR3 DNA reads as TGTGCCAGCATGCTGGAAAACAATGAGCAGTTCTTC.

The table lists this clonotype with a few counts. The chain employs TRBV10-2 and TRBJ2-2; perhaps TRBD2 as D (6 bases). With 4 bases removed from V and 5 bases from J, the gap between germline ends came to 8 bases. Germline-derived CDR1 and CDR2 are WSHSY and SAAADI. The CDR3 sequence is 13 residues long. CDR3 region: CASSGAGTGELFF. For the CDR3, the DNA is TGCGCCAGCAGTGGGGCGGGGACCGGGGAGCTGTTTTTT.

The genes are TRBV9 and TRBJ2-7; 8 nucleotides agree with TRBD1. In germline, CDR1 is SGDLS, CDR2 YYNGEE. The CDR3 is 15 amino acids. Trimming at V came to 3 bases and at J to 4 bases, leaving 9 bases not matched to a gene. The CDR3 DNA sequence: TGTGCCAGCAGCGGCGGGACAGGAGCCTTTTACGAGCAGTACTTC. Protein sequence: CASSGGTGAFYEQYF.

In its sample, this clonotype was seen many times. The CDR3 region has the DNA TGCAGCGTTGTTAGTGGGGACAGGGTAAATGGCTACACCTTC. Translating it yields CSVVSGDRVNGYTF. The chain is built from TRBV29-1 and TRBJ1-2; TRBD1 aligns across 9 bases. Germline values: CDR1 SQVTM, CDR2 ANQGSEA. This CDR3 has 14 residues. The junction had 9 bases not matched to a gene; V was cut back by 4 bases and J by 6 bases.

As to this clonotype: Given a much more abundant clone one base away, this may be a read error. This sequence joins TRBV11-2 and TRBJ2-5; 8 positions agree with TRBD2. Germline CDR1 SGHAT, CDR2 FQNNGV. The CDR3 length is 15 residues. J gave up 5 bases and V 5 bases, and 10 bases lay outside the gene matches. The CDR3 loop is CASSPGTRGWETQYF. The CDR3 nucleotides are TGTGCCAGCAGCCCTGGGACTAGGGGTTGGGAGACCCAGTACTTC.

The DNA for the CDR3 is TGCAGCGTTGGAAGTGAGGGGGACTATGGCTACACCTTC. Amino acids: CSVGSEGDYGYTF. The chain uses TRBV29-1 and TRBJ1-2, with D possibly TRBD1 on 6 matching bases. Trimming stripped 4 bases from V and 3 bases from J, with 12 bases between. CDR3 size: 13 residues. Germline CDR1 SQVTM, CDR2 ANQGSEA.

Many counts were recorded for this clonotype. V gene TRBV19 combines with J gene TRBJ1-2; possible D gene TRBD1, 5 bases. Germline V gives CDR1 LNHDA, CDR2 SQIVND (reference sequence). Trimming pared 3 bases from V and 8 bases from J, leaving 16 bases between. This CDR3 spans 14 amino acids. CDR3 region: CASSMFRQGEGYTF. The CDR3 DNA follows: TGTGCCAGTAGTATGTTTCGGCAGGGCGAGGGCTACACCTTC.

V gene TRBV14 combines with J gene TRBJ1-5, with 8 bases that match TRBD1. CDR1 is SGHDN, CDR2 FVKESK, per germline. CDR3 length: 13 residues. CDR3 amino acids: CAARGTGDQPQHF. The CDR3 DNA sequence: TGTGCTGCACGGGGGACAGGAGATCAGCCCCAGCATTTT.

V gene TRBV6-1 combines with J gene TRBJ1-3; D not resolved. This CDR3 is built from 15 residues. V was clipped by 7 bases and J by 2 bases, with 15 bases between them. Germline CDR1 is MNHNS and CDR2 is SASEGT. The chain's CDR3 is CASNREYEAGNTIYF. As DNA, the CDR3 is TGTGCCAGCAACAGAGAATACGAGGCTGGAAACACCATATATTTT.